Shown below are 13 T cell receptor beta chains from a single sample sequenced in a study of T cells after yellow fever vaccination. Each CDR3 protein gets one entry after TCRdb re-called the 5' RACE reads with MiXCR. The table lists hundreds of thousands of distinct CDR3 sequences, 12% of them singletons. Sequencing was performed on CD4+ T cells sorted from PBMCs, taken 15 days after the yellow fever booster vaccination. The receptors derive from a man aged 18 to 30 who received the YFV17D yellow fever vaccine.

This sequence joins TRBV7-3 and TRBJ1-2; unclear D gene. Per the germline V gene, CDR1 is SGHTA and CDR2 is FQGTGA. V lost 5 bases, J lost 8 bases, and 12 bases lay in between. The CDR3 runs to 12 residues. CDR3 nucleotide sequence: TGTGCCAGCAGCACCTACTCAACGGGCTACACCTTC. As protein: CASSTYSTGYTF. Variable domain in full (rest from reference TRBV7-3 and TRBJ1-2): GAGVSQTPSNKVTEKGKYVELRCDPISGHTALYWYRQSLGQGPEFLIYFQGTGAADDSGLPNDRFFAVRPEGSVSTLKIQRTERGDSAVYLCASSTYSTGYTFGSGTRLTVV.

This clonotype was counted between two and nine times. The chain joins TRBV24-1 to TRBJ2-1; TRBD2 matches 13 bases. V dropped 9 bases and J dropped 7; count of bases not matched to a gene: 14. CDR3 size: 17 residues. Per the germline V gene, CDR1 is KGHDR and CDR2 is SFDVKD. DNA for the CDR3: TGTGCCACCGCCGAACTAGCGGGGGGGCGATCGGGGAATGAGCAGTTCTTC. It encodes CATAELAGGRSGNEQFF.

The V and J genes are TRBV7-3 and TRBJ2-5, with D possibly being TRBD2 (7 bases). The CDR3 is made up of 16 amino acids. Germline lookup yields CDR1 SGHTA and CDR2 FQGTGA. Trimming took off 5 bases at V and 5 bases at J, with 21 bases between the two ends. CDR3 region: CASSPRGAAGEETQYF. CDR3 DNA sequence: TGTGCCAGCAGCCCTCGGGGGGCCGCGGGAGAGGAGACCCAGTACTTC.

V usage is TRBV4-3 and J usage is TRBJ1-2; D not certain. Trimming pared 0 bases from V and 1 base from J, leaving 6 bases between. From germline, CDR1 is LGHNA and CDR2 YSLEER. The CDR3 is 14 amino acids. The CDR3 DNA follows: TGCGCCAGCAGCCAAGAAGCGGATAACTATGGCTACACCTTC. This sequence encodes CASSQEADNYGYTF.

The chain employs TRBV29-1 and TRBJ1-1; D gene uncertain. CDR1 SQVTM and CDR2 ANQGSEA come from the germline V gene. Trimming pared 6 bases from V and 1 base from J, leaving 12 bases between. CDR3 length: 13 residues. The CDR3 here is CSVAGQENTEAFF. In DNA, the CDR3 is TGCAGCGTGGCCGGGCAGGAGAACACTGAAGCTTTCTTT.

In its sample, this clonotype was seen a few times. The CDR3 here is CASKFSGGAPYEQYF. CDR3 nucleotide sequence: TGTGCCAGCAAATTTAGCGGGGGGGCCCCCTACGAGCAGTACTTC. The chain couples TRBV12-3 or TRBV12-4 to TRBJ2-7, with 11 bases fitting TRBD2. This CDR3 region has 15 residues. Germline trimming cut 7 bases from V and 2 bases from J; bases unmatched to any gene: 7.

The chain employs TRBV4-3 and TRBJ2-2; D might be TRBD2 (6 bases). Trimming took 0 bases from V and 7 from J, leaving 9 bases between them. The CDR3 spans 14 residues. Germline CDR1 reads LGHNA; CDR2 reads YSLEER. The CDR3 sequence: CASSQEAGYGELFF. The CDR3 DNA reads TGCGCCAGCAGCCAAGAGGCGGGGTACGGGGAGCTGTTTTTT.

This clonotype has at least ten counts. The V and J genes are TRBV3-1 and TRBJ2-1; D unclear. Germline CDR1 reads LGHDT; CDR2 reads YNNKEL (reference sequence). Between the trimmed V and J ends, which lost 0 bases and 5 bases, there was a span of 5 bases. CDR3 length equals 13 residues. The CDR3 is CASSQDRHNEQFF. The CDR3 DNA is TGTGCCAGCAGCCAAGACAGGCACAATGAGCAGTTCTTC.

V and J are TRBV6-5 and TRBJ2-7; 7 bases align to TRBD2. Trimming at V came to 2 bases and at J to 5 bases, leaving 15 bases not matched to a gene. Germline CDR1 and CDR2: MNHEY and SVGAGI. The CDR3 is made up of 17 amino acids. CDR3 protein: CASSYSGDSRRKDEQYF. CDR3 DNA sequence: TGTGCCAGCAGTTACAGCGGGGACTCCCGGAGGAAGGACGAGCAGTACTTC.

This clonotype was observed a handful of times. The V and J genes are TRBV7-2 and TRBJ2-5; TRBD1 aligns across 7 bases. The germline V gene has CDR1 SGHTA and CDR2 FQGNSA. The CDR3 is 14 amino acids. J was trimmed by 4 bases and V by 5 bases; bases with no gene match: 7. CDR3 nucleotide sequence: TGTGCCAGCAGCCCCTTAGGGGGCGGAGAGACCCAGTACTTC. Translation gives CASSPLGGGETQYF.

This clonotype was observed many times. The chain is built from TRBV28 and TRBJ1-1; 7 bases are shared with TRBD1. Germline lookup yields CDR1 MDHEN and CDR2 SYDVKM. V shed 2 bases and J 5 bases; nucleotides not matched to a gene: 5. CDR3 length equals 14 residues. The DNA for the CDR3 is TGTGCCAGCAGTTTACGACAGGGTTGGACTGAAGCTTTCTTT. As protein: CASSLRQGWTEAFF.

This clonotype showed up just a few times. The V call is TRBV4-2, the J call TRBJ2-4, with 9 bases fitting TRBD1. Per germline, CDR1 LGHNA and CDR2 YNFKEQ. This CDR3 is 14 amino acids long. Trimming took 1 base from V and 6 from J; bases not matched to a gene: 1. The CDR3 DNA reads TGTGCCAGCAGCCAAGCGGGACAGGGAAACATTCAGTACTTC. It translates to CASSQAGQGNIQYF.

Notes on this clonotype: A much larger clone differs from this one at a single base, so this may be a read error. V usage is TRBV3-1 and J usage is TRBJ2-1; D is unclear. The CDR3 loop spans 12 amino acids. Per germline, CDR1 LGHDT and CDR2 YNNKEL (reference sequence). V shed 4 bases and J shed 9 bases, with 10 bases lying between them. The CDR3 reads CASSPHGGEQFF. The CDR3 region has the DNA TGTGCCAGCAGCCCACACGGCGGTGAGCAGTTCTTC.